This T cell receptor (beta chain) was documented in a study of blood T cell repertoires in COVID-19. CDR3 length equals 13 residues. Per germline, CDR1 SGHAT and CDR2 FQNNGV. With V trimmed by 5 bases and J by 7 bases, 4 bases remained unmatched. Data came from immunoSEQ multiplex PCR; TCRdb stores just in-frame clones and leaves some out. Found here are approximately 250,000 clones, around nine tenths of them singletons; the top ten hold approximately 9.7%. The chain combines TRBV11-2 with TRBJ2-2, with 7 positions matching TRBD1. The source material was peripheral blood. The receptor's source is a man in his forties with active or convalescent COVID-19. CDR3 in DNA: TGTGCCAGCAGCCCAAGACAGGGCGGGGAGCTGTTTTTT. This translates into CASSPRQGGELFF.